Each of the 20 T cell receptor gamma chains below was sequenced from the same sample in a study of gamma delta lymphoproliferative disorders and STAT genes. Genomic DNA from isolated PBMCs served as the sequencing template. TCRdb reanalysed the multiplex PCR reads via CATT. The sample has about 3,000 gamma-chain clones, 6.5% to 10% seen once. Sequencing input: blood. The origin of the receptors is a human donor in good health.

By share of the sample, this clone is medium-sized. The rearrangement joins TRGV9 to TRGJ1 or TRGJ2. TCRdb does not report a J gene; here it was assigned by matching the DNA to germline references. The CDR3 spans 14 residues. The V segment lost 0 bases and the J segment 1 base; nucleotides outside the gene matches: 3. Looked up from germline, CDR1 is GITISATS and CDR2 is ISYDGTV (reference sequence). The CDR3, as DNA: TGTGCCTTGTGGGAGGTGCATAATTATTATAAGAAACTCTTT. This translates into CALWEVHNYYKKLF.

This clone is medium-sized by share. The sample contains more than one DNA sequence encoding this CDR3. CDR3 in amino acids: CATWGSHYKKLF. DNA of the CDR3: TGTGCCACCTGGGGCTCCCATTATAAGAAACTCTTT. The V and J genes are TRGV2 and TRGJ1 or TRGJ2. TCRdb offers no J gene call, so here the DNA was matched to germline to obtain one. The germline V gene encodes CDR1 EGSNGY and CDR2 YDSYNSKV. V was clipped by 5 bases and J by 5 bases; unmatched bases: 6. The CDR3 has 12 amino acids.

Concerning this clone itself: The junction departs from germline at one end; a sequencing error may be responsible. The rearrangement links TRGV10 to TRGJP1. The J gene, absent from TCRdb, was called here by matching the DNA to germline. TRGV10 is known as an ORF, though its function is uncertain. CDR3 length: 15 amino acids. CDR3 sequence reads: CAGLYGGVTGWFKIF. In DNA, the CDR3 is TGCGCGGGATTATATGGGGGGGTCACTGGTTGGTTCAAGATATTT.

Relative to its sample, this clone is medium-sized (0.01 to 0.1%). No DNA is shown, since the ends of the CDR3 on it are uncertain; the CDR3 is the one TCRdb lists. A V gene of TRGV11 was called, but no J gene was assigned. TRGV11 carries the ORF label, with uncertain function. Both ends counted, the CDR3 spans 14 residues. CDR3 in amino acids: CTTVPAGLEAEKLF.

By its share, this clone is medium-sized. Other DNA sequences from this sample encode an identical CDR3 as well. The chain has TRGV10 and TRGJP1. TCRdb gives no J gene; it was assigned here by matching the DNA to germline. TRGV10 carries the ORF label, with uncertain function. J was trimmed by 1 base and V by 8 bases; bases with no gene match: 11. This CDR3 region has 16 residues. CDR3 loop: CAAWDYRTTTGWFKIF. DNA for the CDR3: TGTGCTGCGTGGGATTATCGCACTACCACTGGTTGGTTCAAGATATTT.

This clone ranks as medium-sized. The chain couples TRGV8 to TRGJP1. The J gene is absent in TCRdb and was assigned here via DNA matching to germline. The ends lost 4 bases at V and 3 bases at J; junction bases unmatched: 8. The CDR3 covers 15 residues. The germline CDR1 and CDR2 sequences are VENAVY and YDSYNSRV. In nucleotides, the CDR3 is TGTGCCACCTGGGAGGGTTCTTCCACTGGTTGGTTCAAGATATTT. Encoded protein: CATWEGSSTGWFKIF.

In this sample, this clone is medium-sized. V usage is TRGV2 and J usage is TRGJP2. The J gene is absent in TCRdb and was assigned here via DNA matching to germline. CDR3 size: 17 residues. V lost 0 bases to trimming and J lost 0 bases; unmatched junction nucleotides: 7. Germline V gene data show CDR1 as EGSNGY and CDR2 as YDSYNSKV. In DNA, the CDR3 is TGTGCCACCTGGGACGGGCCTCTTTATAGTAGTGATTGGATCAAGACGTTT. Its protein product is CATWDGPLYSSDWIKTF.

For this clone: TCRdb records a much larger clone's protein for this DNA, with a difference at residue 11 that likely arises from a read error; the protein given is the translation of the DNA. The V call is TRGV10, the J call TRGJP1. TCRdb is silent on the J gene; assignment here came from matching the DNA to germline. TRGV10 is flagged as an ORF with uncertain function. CDR3 size: 14 residues. CDR3 coding DNA: TGTGCTGCGTGGGACCTCCCCACTGGTTGGTACAAGATATTT. Protein sequence: CAAWDLPTGWYKIF.

This clone is medium-sized (0.01 to 0.1%) by share. V is TRGV3 and J is TRGJ1 or TRGJ2. The J gene, left out of TCRdb, was set here by checking the DNA against germline. Losses at the gene ends were 3 bases for V and 0 bases for J; bases not matched to a gene: 2. The CDR3 extends over 13 amino acids. Germline V gene lookup returns CDR1 VTNTFY and CDR2 YDVSTARD (reference sequence). CDR3 in amino acids: CATWDQNYYKKLF. In DNA form, the CDR3 reads TGTGCCACCTGGGACCAGAATTATTATAAGAAACTCTTT.

The chain uses TRGV4 and TRGJ1 or TRGJ2. This CDR3 spans 9 amino acids. The V gene's germline CDR1 is EGSTGY and CDR2 YDSYTSSV. V gave up 12 bases and J gave up 9 bases; unmatched junction bases: 8. CDR3 DNA sequence: TGTGCCGCCCTACTTAAGAAACTCTTT. It translates to CAALLKKLF.

This clone is medium-sized within its sample. This chain connects TRGV8 to TRGJP1. The J gene, missing from TCRdb, was assigned here through DNA to germline matching. V lost 7 bases and J lost 3; bases outside the gene matches: 8. Germline V gene data show CDR1 as VENAVY and CDR2 as YDSYNSRV. The CDR3 sequence is 14 residues long. The CDR3 loop reads CATCEKATGWFKIF. CDR3 bases: TGTGCCACCTGTGAAAAGGCCACTGGTTGGTTCAAGATATTT.

In its sample, this clone is medium-sized (0.01 to 0.1%). The V and J genes are TRGV10 and TRGJP1. TCRdb is silent on the J gene; assignment here came from matching the DNA to germline. TRGV10 is an ORF, and what it does is uncertain. This CDR3 is built from 15 residues. Losses at the gene ends were 8 bases for V and 9 bases for J; bases not matched to a gene: 16. The CDR3 region has the DNA TGTGCTGCGTGGGATTATAATTCAGACTGTTGGTTCAAGATATTT. Translated: CAAWDYNSDCWFKIF.

This clone counts as medium-sized. This sequence joins TRGV10 and TRGJ1 or TRGJ2. The J gene was missing in TCRdb and was found by matching the end of the DNA to germline. TRGV10 is identified as an open reading frame with a role that is uncertain. J lost 10 bases, V lost 9 bases, and 4 bases had no gene match. The CDR3 is made up of 9 amino acids. CDR3: CAACVKKLF. CDR3 in DNA: TGTGCTGCGTGCGTAAAGAAACTCTTT.

By proportion, this clone is medium-sized (0.01 to 0.1%). The rearrangement uses TRGV8 and TRGJP1. The J gene was missing in TCRdb and was found by matching the end of the DNA to germline. CDR3 size: 17 residues. J was trimmed by 2 bases and V by 1 base; bases with no gene match: 10. CDR1 is VENAVY and CDR2 is YDSYNSRV in the germline V gene. Here the CDR3 DNA reads TGTGCCACCTGGGATAGATCAGATGGGACCACTGGTTGGTTCAAGATATTT. It codes for CATWDRSDGTTGWFKIF.

At least ten counts were recorded for this clone. The J gene is TRGJ1 or TRGJ2, the V gene TRGV3. The J gene, absent from TCRdb, was called here by matching the DNA to germline. From germline, CDR1 is VTNTFY and CDR2 YDVSTARD (reference sequence). Losses at the gene ends were 3 bases for V and 10 bases for J; bases not matched to a gene: 6. The CDR3 length is 11 residues. The CDR3 is CATWDRGKKLF. In DNA, the CDR3 is TGTGCCACCTGGGACCGGGGGAAGAAACTCTTT.

This clone rates as medium-sized (0.01 to 0.1%). The chain is built from TRGV8 and TRGJP1. TCRdb does not report a J gene; here it was assigned by matching the DNA to germline references. V was clipped by 4 bases and J by 1 base; unmatched bases: 6. CDR3 length equals 15 residues. The V gene's germline CDR1 is VENAVY and CDR2 YDSYNSRV. In nucleotides, the CDR3 is TGTGCCACCTGGGAGAGGGGTACCACTGGTTGGTTCAAGATATTT. Translated, it gives CATWERGTTGWFKIF.

This clone is medium-sized by share. This rearrangement joins TRGV9 to TRGJP1. The J gene, missing from TCRdb, was assigned here through DNA to germline matching. The germline gives CDR1 GITISATS, CDR2 ISYDGTV (reference sequence). This CDR3 is 16 amino acids long. With V trimmed by 2 bases and J by 3 bases, 9 bases remained unmatched. This chain's CDR3 is CALWEGPASTGWFKIF. CDR3 coding DNA: TGTGCCTTGTGGGAGGGCCCGGCCTCCACTGGTTGGTTCAAGATATTT.

This clone is labeled as medium-sized. This sample also contains other DNA sequences that code for the same CDR3. This rearrangement joins TRGV2 to TRGJ1 or TRGJ2. Germline matching of the DNA provided the J gene here, since TCRdb leaves it blank. CDR3 size: 13 residues. The ends lost 0 bases at V and 7 bases at J; junction bases unmatched: 6. The germline V gene has CDR1 EGSNGY and CDR2 YDSYNSKV. CDR3 DNA: TGTGCCACCTGGGACGGGCCGGGATATAAGAAACTCTTT. Its protein product is CATWDGPGYKKLF.

As concerns this clone: Translating this DNA gives a protein that differs at residue 12 from the TCRdb one, which belongs to a much larger clone; a read error is likely, and the protein shown is this translation. No J gene was called, and the V gene is TRGV10. TRGV10 falls under the ORF class, with uncertain function. The CDR3 loop spans 14 amino acids. CDR3 coding DNA: TGTGCTGCGTGGGACCTCCCCACTGGTTGGTTCCAGATATTT. Translated, it gives CAAWDLPTGWFQIF.

This clone is labeled medium-sized. V gene TRGV8 combines with J gene TRGJ1 or TRGJ2. TCRdb supplies no J gene; here it was assigned by aligning the nucleotide sequence to germline. The trim removed 0 bases at V and 2 bases at J, leaving 4 bases unmatched. The CDR3 totals 14 residues. Germline CDR1 is VENAVY and CDR2 is YDSYNSRV. The CDR3 spells CATWDRPDYYKKLF. The CDR3 DNA is TGTGCCACCTGGGATAGGCCTGATTATTATAAGAAACTCTTT.